This TCR beta chain was captured by sequencing in a study of shared clonotypes between healthy human individuals. The deep-level immunoSEQ assay was used. Using immunoSEQ multiplex PCR, the repertoire was profiled, and TCRdb retains in-frame clones only, with some absent. The table shows about 2.4 million clones, with more than 85% occurring only once. Concerning this clone itself: Its antigen is as yet unknown. One end of the junction fails to match germline, which may point to a read error. This sample also contains other DNA sequences that code for the same CDR3.

CD4+ cells were split into CD45RA+ naive and CD45RA-negative memory subsets. The CDR3 length is 14 residues. Germline V gene sequence: CDR1 SGHRS, CDR2 YFSETQ. Study observations and caveats: Naive subsets generally had larger estimated richness than memory subsets.

This chain joins TRBV5-1 and TRBJ2-7; tentative D call: TRBD1 (5 bases). This sequence was found in a young man in good health. Some clones in this sample may be carry-over from other donors' samples. Sequenced input: naive CD4+ T cells from PBMCs. Subset specified: CD45RA+ positively selected. CDR3 nucleotide sequence: TGCGCCAGCAGCTCCCCAGACAGCTCCTACGAGCAGTACTTT. Translated, it gives CASSSPDSSYEQYF.